The 16 T cell receptor beta chains listed next were all sequenced from one sample in a study of blood T cell repertoires in COVID-19. Sequencing was performed with immunoSEQ multiplex PCR; in TCRdb, only in-frame clones are kept and a portion is missing. The sample gives hundreds of thousands of clones, 90% of which show up once; 1.7% is in the top ten. The sequenced material came from PBMCs or T cells enriched from blood (not recorded which). The source of these receptors is a woman between 18 and 29 years old with acute COVID-19.

V gene TRBV21-1 combines with J gene TRBJ1-3; the table gives TRBD1 as D, unverified against the DNA. TRBV21-1 is a documented pseudogene. This CDR3 has 17 residues. CDR3 DNA: TGTGCCAGCAGCAAACCATTACAGGGGGCGCCGGAAAACACCATATATTTT. Its protein product is CASSKPLQGAPENTIYF.

This sequence joins TRBV11-3 and TRBJ2-7; a possible D gene is TRBD1 (6 bases). V was shortened by 5 bases and J by 5 bases, with 13 bases between the two germline ends. This CDR3 is 13 amino acids long. The germline V gene encodes CDR1 SGHNT and CDR2 YENEEA. The CDR3 spells CASSPGHLHEQYF. CDR3 sequence (DNA): TGTGCCAGCAGCCCGGGACACCTCCACGAGCAGTACTTC.

J is TRBJ1-2 and V is TRBV3-1 (or the pseudogene TRBV3-2), with a possible D match to TRBD1 (6 bases). CDR3 length: 18 amino acids. Germline CDR1 is LGHDT and CDR2 is YNNKEL (reference sequence). Deletions cut 0 bases from V and 5 bases from J, with 22 bases between. The CDR3 sequence: CASSQDWGQFGRLYGYTF. The CDR3 DNA is TGTGCCAGCAGCCAAGATTGGGGGCAGTTCGGTCGGCTTTATGGCTACACCTTC.

This clone was seen only once. The rearrangement uses TRBV6-1 and TRBJ2-6; D is undetermined. CDR3 length: 15 residues. V lost 2 bases and J 0 bases, leaving 5 bases between the germline ends. The germline gives CDR1 MNHNS, CDR2 SASEGT. The CDR3 spells CASSESLSGANVLTF. CDR3 nucleotides: TGTGCCAGCAGTGAATCTCTCTCTGGGGCCAACGTCCTGACTTTC.

This sequence joins TRBV5-1 and TRBJ1-2, with D possibly being TRBD1 (6 bases). Germline CDR1 SGHRS, CDR2 YFSETQ. V was pared by 1 base and J by 6 bases, with 16 bases between. This CDR3 contains 15 residues. CDR3 amino acids: CASSLLSGTGNGYTF. Written as DNA, the CDR3 is TGCGCCAGCAGCTTGCTCTCTGGAACAGGGAATGGCTACACCTTC.

This clone appeared a single time. The gene calls are TRBV5-1 and TRBJ2-7; a possible D gene is TRBD1 (6 bases). The CDR3 covers 14 residues. Germline assignment: CDR1 SGHRS and CDR2 YFSETQ. V lost 4 bases to trimming and J lost 7 bases, with 18 bases between them. CDR3 sequence reads: CASSEDRKPDEQYF. CDR3 nucleotides: TGCGCCAGCAGCGAGGACAGAAAACCCGATGAGCAGTACTTC.

J is TRBJ1-6 and V is TRBV6-2 or TRBV6-3; TRBD1 agrees at 8 bases. Germline CDR1 is MNHEY and CDR2 is SVGEGT. The ends lost 0 bases at V and 9 bases at J; junction bases unmatched: 4. The CDR3 has 15 residues. As DNA, the CDR3 is TGTGCCAGCAGTTACTCGGGACAGGCTTCTTCACCCCTCCACTTT. Encoded protein: CASSYSGQASSPLHF.

The J gene is TRBJ2-1, the V gene TRBV10-2; 7 bases map to TRBD1. Germline-derived CDR1 and CDR2 are WSHSY and SAAADI. The length of the CDR3 is 16 residues. Trimming removed 10 bases from V and 0 bases from J; junction bases left unmatched: 12. The CDR3 DNA reads TGCGCCACCAAACCCCAAGGGGGCAACTCCTACAATGAGCAGTTCTTC. This sequence encodes CATKPQGGNSYNEQFF.

The rearrangement links TRBV6-2 or TRBV6-3 to TRBJ1-2; TRBD1 aligns across 7 bases. The CDR3 covers 15 residues. The germline gives CDR1 MNHEY, CDR2 SVGEGT. The V segment lost 2 bases and the J segment 4 bases; nucleotides outside the gene matches: 7. CDR3 loop: CASSYRTGKAYGYTF. The CDR3 DNA follows: TGTGCCAGCAGTTACAGGACAGGAAAAGCCTATGGCTACACCTTC.

The chain uses TRBV21-1 and TRBJ1-1. TRBV21-1 is a pseudogene locus. This CDR3 has 9 amino acids. The CDR3 sequence is CASRTEAFF. CDR3 nucleotide sequence: TGTGCCAGCCGCACTGAAGCTTTCTTT.

This chain links TRBV5-6 with TRBJ1-6, with D maybe TRBD1 (6 bases). Germline lookup yields CDR1 SGHDT and CDR2 YYEEEE. V was clipped by 0 bases and J by 8 bases, with 6 bases between them. This CDR3 region has 13 residues. DNA of the CDR3: TGTGCCAGCAGCTTGGACAGGGATTCACCCCTCCACTTT. This sequence encodes CASSLDRDSPLHF.

The chain carries TRBV9 and TRBJ1-4, with D perhaps TRBD1 (6 bases). CDR1 is SGDLS and CDR2 is YYNGEE in the germline V gene. V shed 2 bases and J shed 7 bases, with 12 bases lying between them. The CDR3 contains 14 residues. The CDR3 loop reads CASSVDSGREKLFF. For the CDR3, the DNA is TGTGCCAGCAGCGTGGACAGTGGGCGTGAAAAACTGTTTTTT.

This chain joins TRBV20-1 and TRBJ2-7; 15 bases match TRBD2. Germline V lookup: CDR1 DFQATT, CDR2 SNEGSKA (reference sequence). The V gene end was trimmed by 3 bases and the J gene end by 2 bases; junction bases not matched to a gene: 8. The CDR3 is 17 amino acids. This chain's CDR3 is CSASPGTSGRSPYEQYF. CDR3 DNA: TGCAGTGCTAGTCCCGGGACTAGCGGGAGGTCCCCCTACGAGCAGTACTTC.

This clone was picked up one time. The V and J genes are TRBV18 and TRBJ2-1, with 14 bases aligning to TRBD2. Germline trimming cut 1 base from V and 7 bases from J; bases unmatched to any gene: 18. Germline loops: CDR1 KGHSH, CDR2 LQKENI. The length of the CDR3 is 21 residues. CDR3 sequence reads: CASSPLVRARGTSGRGNEQFF. As DNA, the CDR3 is TGTGCCAGCTCACCACTCGTGAGGGCAAGAGGGACTAGCGGGAGAGGAAATGAGCAGTTCTTC.

The table lists this clone with a few counts. The chain is built from TRBV19 and TRBJ2-1; weak D call: TRBD1 (7 bases). The length of the CDR3 is 14 residues. Deletions cut 0 bases from V and 9 bases from J, with 12 bases between. Germline V gives CDR1 LNHDA, CDR2 SQIVND (reference sequence). The CDR3 nucleotides are TGTGCCAGTAGTATAGAACCAGGGGGAGGTGAGCAGTTCTTC. Translation: CASSIEPGGGEQFF.

The CDR3 DNA follows: TGTGCCAGCAGCCAAGAAGGACAGGGTGACACCGGGGAGCTGTTTTTT. As protein: CASSQEGQGDTGELFF. The chain combines TRBV14 with TRBJ2-2; 8 positions agree with TRBD1. CDR1 and CDR2 from the germline V gene are SGHDN and FVKESK. V dropped 0 bases and J dropped 3; count of bases not matched to a gene: 3. The CDR3 runs to 16 residues.